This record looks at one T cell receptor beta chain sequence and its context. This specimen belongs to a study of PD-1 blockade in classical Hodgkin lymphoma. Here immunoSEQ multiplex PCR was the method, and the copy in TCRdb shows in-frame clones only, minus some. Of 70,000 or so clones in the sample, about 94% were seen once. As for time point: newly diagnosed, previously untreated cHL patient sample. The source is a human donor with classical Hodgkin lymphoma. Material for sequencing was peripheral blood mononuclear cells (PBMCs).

In nucleotides, the CDR3 is TGCGCCAGCAGTCCCATGACAGACAGGGGGGAGACCCAGTACTTC. Translation gives CASSPMTDRGETQYF. The chain is built from TRBV10-2 and TRBJ2-5; 9 bases agree with TRBD1. V was clipped by 5 bases and J by 5 bases; unmatched bases: 9. This CDR3 region has 15 residues. Germline V lookup: CDR1 WSHSY, CDR2 SAAADI.